Given below is one TCR beta chain in context. The target antigen is unknown. The J segment lost 2 bases and the V segment lost 5 bases, leaving 0 bases of the junction unmatched. This CDR3 region has 13 residues. This sample is part of a study of T cell responses to AZD1222 COVID-19 vaccine. Whole-study findings and limits: White British ancestry dominated among donors, who included more females, and clonal diversity was possibly underestimated.

Sequencing used immunoSEQ multiplex PCR; TCRdb keeps in-frame clones, though not all of them. Found here are over 140,000 clones; the top ten clones hold over 2%. The sequence was collected from an adult in good health. The chain joins TRBV12-3 or TRBV12-4 to TRBJ1-1; 9 positions match TRBD1. Sequencing used peripheral blood. The CDR3 bases are TGTGCCAGCAGTACAGGGGGCAACACTGAAGCTTTCTTT. As protein: CASSTGGNTEAFF.